This T cell receptor (beta chain) came from a study of technical replicates of blood from several donors. J was trimmed by 4 bases and V by 6 bases; bases with no gene match: 7. This CDR3 is 15 amino acids long. Looked up from germline, CDR1 is MNHEY and CDR2 is SMNVEV (reference sequence). Libraries were prepared by immunoSEQ multiplex PCR; TCRdb keeps only in-frame clonotypes and omits some of them. The sample lists about 100,000 clones; 96% were seen once. This sequence joins TRBV27 and TRBJ1-4; TRBD1 aligns across 8 bases. The sequenced sample was T cells isolated from PBMCs. The receptor was isolated from a human donor in good health. The chain's CDR3 is CASRHPGQDNEKLFF. CDR3 in DNA: TGTGCCAGCAGGCATCCGGGACAGGATAATGAAAAACTGTTTTTT.